Below are 27 T cell receptor beta chains sequenced from a single sample in a study of control samples from healthy donors and cancer patients. The protocol was immunoSEQ multiplex PCR, while the TCRdb copy is restricted to in-frame clones and leaves out a portion. The profile shows 75,000 to 90,000 clones, roughly 90% of them singletons. The sequenced sample consisted of blood. Receptors originate from a man between 50 and 59 years old in good health.

This chain uses TRBV5-4 with TRBJ1-1; D is ambiguous. This CDR3 contains 14 residues. Germline assignment: CDR1 SGHNT and CDR2 YYREEE (reference sequence). Trimming pared 1 base from V and 4 bases from J, leaving 11 bases between. CDR3 coding DNA: TGTGCCAGCAGCTTGAAGACTGGGAGCACTGAAGCTTTCTTT. Encoded protein: CASSLKTGSTEAFF.

The rearrangement uses TRBV10-3 and TRBJ2-5; no clear D. The CDR3 consists of 14 residues. Germline V gene sequence: CDR1 ENHRY, CDR2 SYGVKD. V lost 9 bases and J 1 base, leaving 15 bases between the germline ends. The CDR3 loop reads CAIGPPGAQETQYF. In DNA, the CDR3 is TGTGCCATTGGGCCCCCGGGTGCCCAAGAGACCCAGTACTTC.

The chain is built from TRBV12-3 or TRBV12-4 and TRBJ2-7, with D possibly being TRBD1 (6 bases). The CDR3 totals 13 residues. The V end lost 6 bases, the J end lost 5 bases, and 14 bases lay between the germline ends. CDR3 sequence reads: CASRDSPSDEQYF. The DNA for the CDR3 is TGTGCCAGCAGGGACAGCCCGAGCGACGAGCAGTACTTC.

The chain joins TRBV11-2 to TRBJ2-5; 9 bases line up with TRBD2. Germline CDR1 SGHAT, CDR2 FQNNGV. Trimming took 4 bases from V and 5 from J; bases not matched to a gene: 14. This CDR3 region has 17 residues. The CDR3 nucleotides read TGTGCCAGCAGCTCAGGGGTGGTAGCGGGGGAGGGGGAGACCCAGTACTTC. It specifies CASSSGVVAGEGETQYF.

Points on this clone: The junction departs from the called germline gene at one end, perhaps through a read error. The chain links TRBV4-1 to TRBJ1-4; D is unclear. CDR1 and CDR2 from the germline V gene are MGHRA and YSYEKL. This CDR3 contains 14 residues. CDR3 DNA sequence: TGCGCCAGCAGCCAAGATGGGAGGTCGGGAAAAACTGTTTTT. Translation: CASSQDGRSGKTVF.

The chain recombines TRBV4-1 with TRBJ1-1; weak D call: TRBD1 (5 bases). V shed 1 base and J shed 0 bases, with 12 bases lying between them. CDR3 length equals 16 residues. Per germline, CDR1 MGHRA and CDR2 YSYEKL. CDR3 nucleotide sequence: TGCGCCAGCAGCCAAGTGTCTGGCAGGGTGAACACTGAAGCTTTCTTT. Amino acid sequence: CASSQVSGRVNTEAFF.

The genes are TRBV7-2 and TRBJ2-7; 8 positions match TRBD2. CDR3 length: 13 amino acids. J gave up 7 bases and V 3 bases, and 5 bases lay outside the gene matches. Germline V gives CDR1 SGHTA, CDR2 FQGNSA. For the CDR3, the DNA is TGTGCCAGCAGCTTTAGCGGGGTGGAAGAGCAGTACTTC. Translated, it gives CASSFSGVEEQYF.

This chain links TRBV27 with TRBJ2-1; 12 nucleotides match TRBD2. The junction had 8 bases not matched to a gene; V was cut back by 2 bases and J by 9 bases. The CDR3 is made up of 16 amino acids. The V gene's germline CDR1 is MNHEY and CDR2 SMNVEV (reference sequence). CDR3 amino acids: CASSLLAGGLMGEQFF. The CDR3 nucleotides are TGTGCCAGCAGTTTACTAGCGGGGGGGCTGATGGGTGAGCAGTTCTTC.

The chain has TRBV2 and TRBJ2-7; 9 bases map to TRBD1. This CDR3 spans 14 amino acids. Trimming at V came to 5 bases and at J to 2 bases, leaving 4 bases not matched to a gene. Germline CDR1 reads SNHLY; CDR2 reads FYNNEI. The CDR3 loop reads CASSPGTGTYEQYF. In DNA, the CDR3 is TGTGCCAGCAGTCCCGGGACAGGGACCTACGAGCAGTACTTC.

This chain joins TRBV30 and TRBJ2-5; unclear D gene. CDR3 length equals 12 residues. Germline-derived CDR1 and CDR2 are GTSNPN and SVGIG (reference sequence). Trimming took 4 bases from V and 5 from J, leaving 11 bases between them. This chain's CDR3 is CAWNQRRETQYF. The CDR3 nucleotides read TGTGCCTGGAATCAGCGCCGGGAGACCCAGTACTTC. The complete variable domain, with remaining parts taken from reference TRBV30 and TRBJ2-5, reads SQTIHQWPATLVQPVGSPLSLECTVEGTSNPNLYWYRQAAGRGLQLLFYSVGIGQISSEVPQNLSASRPQDRQFILSSKKLLLSDSGFYLCAWNQRRETQYFGPGTRLLVL.

This clone occurred once. V gene TRBV7-9 combines with J gene TRBJ1-1; 7 bases align to TRBD1. CDR1 is SEHNR and CDR2 is FQNEAQ in the germline V gene (reference sequence). V lost 5 bases, J lost 5 bases, and 5 bases stayed unmatched. The CDR3 sequence is 13 residues long. CDR3 loop: CASSATGVTEAFF. The CDR3 bases are TGTGCCAGCAGCGCAACAGGGGTTACTGAAGCTTTCTTT.

This rearrangement joins TRBV4-2 to TRBJ2-7; D remains unclear. Germline V gives CDR1 LGHNA, CDR2 YNFKEQ. CDR3 size: 13 residues. Trimming stripped 2 bases from V and 2 bases from J, with 7 bases between. This chain's CDR3 is CASSQRPTYEQYF. The CDR3 DNA follows: TGTGCCAGCAGCCAAAGGCCTACCTACGAGCAGTACTTC.

This sequence joins TRBV21-1 and TRBJ1-3; the D segment call TRBD1 is taken from the table without a DNA check. TRBV21-1 is reported as a pseudogene. The CDR3 has 16 residues. The CDR3 region has the DNA TGTGCCAGCAGCAAATTAGACAGGGACTCTGGAAACACCATATATTTT. Translation gives CASSKLDRDSGNTIYF.

V and J are TRBV4-3 and TRBJ1-2; D gene uncertain. This CDR3 has 13 residues. Trimming took 0 bases from V and 3 from J, leaving 5 bases between them. CDR1 is LGHNA, CDR2 YSLEER, per germline. The CDR3 sequence is CASSQDRDYGYTF. The CDR3 nucleotides are TGCGCCAGCAGCCAAGATAGAGACTATGGCTACACCTTC.

V and J are TRBV14 and TRBJ2-3, with D perhaps matching TRBD2 (6 bases). This CDR3 is 14 amino acids long. Germline assignment: CDR1 SGHDN and CDR2 FVKESK. V was clipped by 10 bases and J by 0 bases, with 14 bases between them. CDR3 region: CATHRAGSTDTQYF. The CDR3 region has the DNA TGTGCCACCCATCGTGCGGGGAGCACAGATACGCAGTATTTT.

The chain couples TRBV30 to TRBJ2-3; 10 nucleotides agree with TRBD2. The ends lost 2 bases at V and 3 bases at J; junction bases unmatched: 17. CDR1 is GTSNPN, CDR2 SVGIG, per germline (reference sequence). There are 19 residues in the CDR3. CDR3 DNA sequence: TGTGCCTGGAGTCTAGAGTTCAGTCTTACGGGACTAGCGACAGATACGCAGTATTTT. Translated, it gives CAWSLEFSLTGLATDTQYF.

The rearrangement uses TRBV11-2 and TRBJ2-7, with D perhaps TRBD2 (6 bases). Deletions cut 5 bases from V and 3 bases from J, with 20 bases between. Germline V lookup: CDR1 SGHAT, CDR2 FQNNGV. There are 16 residues in the CDR3. CDR3 nucleotide sequence: TGTGCCAGCAGCCCACTACGGGGGAAAGGGAGCTACGAGCAGTACTTC. The encoded protein is CASSPLRGKGSYEQYF.

The genes are TRBV29-1 and TRBJ1-2; a possible D gene is TRBD1 (5 bases). CDR3 size: 14 residues. The ends were cut back, 0 bases at V and 3 bases at J, with 11 bases in the middle. Germline V lookup: CDR1 SQVTM, CDR2 ANQGSEA. CDR3 nucleotide sequence: TGCAGCGTTGAAGAGGGGGGGAGGGACTATGGCTACACCTTC. It codes for CSVEEGGRDYGYTF.

This clone was picked up a small number of times. V usage is TRBV11-1 and J usage is TRBJ2-5; 8 positions agree with TRBD1. The germline V gene has CDR1 SGHAT and CDR2 FQDESV (reference sequence). The CDR3 is 15 residues long. V was pared by 5 bases and J by 5 bases, with 10 bases of the junction left unmatched. DNA of the CDR3: TGTGCCAGCAGCCGGACAGGGAGAGAGTCGGAGACCCAGTACTTC. This sequence encodes CASSRTGRESETQYF.

The chain combines TRBV19 with TRBJ1-1; a possible D gene is TRBD1 (5 bases). Between the trimmed V and J ends, which lost 8 bases and 5 bases, there was a span of 18 bases. CDR1 and CDR2 from the germline V gene are LNHDA and SQIVND (reference sequence). CDR3 length equals 14 residues. The CDR3 loop is CASQSPGPGTEAFF. CDR3 DNA sequence: TGTGCCAGTCAATCCCCCGGGCCAGGGACTGAAGCTTTCTTT.

Written as DNA, the CDR3 is TGTGCCAGCAGTGAATTTCAGGACGGTAACTATGGCTACACCTTC. This sequence encodes CASSEFQDGNYGYTF. The J gene is TRBJ1-2, the V gene TRBV25-1, with unresolved D. The CDR3 spans 15 residues. Germline lookup yields CDR1 MGHDK and CDR2 SYGVNS. Trimming took off 1 base at V and 1 base at J, with 10 bases between the two ends.

The rearrangement joins TRBV12-5 to TRBJ2-2; D remains unclear. This CDR3 has 15 residues. Trimming pared 1 base from V and 0 bases from J, leaving 6 bases between. Per germline, CDR1 LGHNT and CDR2 FRNRAP. In nucleotides, the CDR3 is TGTGCTAGTGGTTTGGGGCTACCGAACACCGGGGAGCTGTTTTTT. Its translation is CASGLGLPNTGELFF.

V gene TRBV15 combines with J gene TRBJ1-5; D is ambiguous. This CDR3 has 12 residues. The V end lost 4 bases, the J end lost 3 bases, and 4 bases lay between the germline ends. Germline-derived CDR1 and CDR2 are LNHNV and YYDKDF (reference sequence). CDR3 bases: TGTGCCACCAGCACCTCCAATCAGCCCCAGCATTTT. This sequence encodes CATSTSNQPQHF.

The chain carries TRBV5-4 and TRBJ2-3; TRBD2 might be the D (5 bases). The V and J ends lost 4 bases and 4 bases respectively, with 13 bases between them. Germline CDR1 is SGHNT and CDR2 is YYREEE (reference sequence). This CDR3 is 14 amino acids long. The CDR3 is CASSLPSGSDTQYF. The DNA of the CDR3 is TGTGCCAGCAGCCTCCCGTCGGGGTCAGATACGCAGTATTTT. Based on the CDR3 plus reference TRBV5-4 and TRBJ2-3, the full variable domain is ETGVTQSPTHLIKTRGQQVTLRCSSQSGHNTVSWYQQALGQGPQFIFQYYREEENGRGNFPPRFSGLQFPNYSSELNVNALELDDSALYLCASSLPSGSDTQYFGPGTRLTVL.

This chain links TRBV2 with TRBJ2-7; no clear D. This CDR3 is built from 13 residues. The V end lost 3 bases, the J end lost 2 bases, and 8 bases lay between the germline ends. Germline lookup yields CDR1 SNHLY and CDR2 FYNNEI. The CDR3, as DNA: TGTGCCAGCAGTGACGGTAGAGCCTACGAGCAGTACTTC. Translation: CASSDGRAYEQYF.

The chain carries TRBV6-5 and TRBJ2-7; D gene unclear. The CDR3 sequence is 13 residues long. Trimming stripped 2 bases from V and 0 bases from J, with 5 bases between. Germline V gene data show CDR1 as MNHEY and CDR2 as SVGAGI. CDR3: CASSYDNSYEQYF. DNA of the CDR3: TGTGCCAGCAGTTACGACAACTCCTACGAGCAGTACTTC.

This chain uses TRBV27 with TRBJ1-5, with no clear D. Germline loops: CDR1 MNHEY, CDR2 SMNVEV (reference sequence). The CDR3 is 15 residues long. V dropped 3 bases and J dropped 0 bases, with 9 bases sitting between them. CDR3 in DNA: TGTGCCAGCAGTTTCCCAGCCTATAGCAATCAGCCCCAGCATTTT. It specifies CASSFPAYSNQPQHF.